This is a list of T cell receptor beta chains from one sample in a study of shared clonotypes between healthy human individuals. The protocol was immunoSEQ multiplex PCR, while the TCRdb copy is restricted to in-frame clones and leaves out a portion. Here the sample spans hundreds of thousands of clones, around 73% being singletons. Material: memory CD4+ T cells sorted from blood. The receptors come from a woman aged 30 to 39 in good health. The CDR3 runs from the conserved cysteine through the conserved F or W. Fields, in order: V gene, CDR3 protein.

V gene: TRBV27; CDR3 protein: CASSWGSLYEQYF
V gene: TRBV27; CDR3 protein: CASRDSLMNTEAFF
V gene: TRBV2; CDR3 protein: CASSPRETQQYF
V gene: TRBV14; CDR3 protein: CASQRGADEKLFF
V gene: TRBV11-2; CDR3 protein: CASSLSLTGASGYTF
V gene: TRBV19; CDR3 protein: CASSRQGAGNQPQHF
V gene: TRBV10-1; CDR3 protein: CASSDGGRNEQYF
V gene: TRBV4-1; CDR3 protein: CASSQDSSGIGTDTQYF
V gene: TRBV19; CDR3 protein: CATANTGGGEQYF
V gene: TRBV10-2; CDR3 protein: CASRADGTDTQYF
V gene: TRBV5-5; CDR3 protein: CASSLVAGATDTQYF
V gene: TRBV6-5; CDR3 protein: CASSRTKNTEAFF
V gene: TRBV7-9; CDR3 protein: CASSLGVGVSYEQYF
V gene: TRBV19; CDR3 protein: CASSRTSSQNIQYF